This TCR beta chain was identified during a study of circulating and synovial CD4+ cells in juvenile arthritis. Method: immunoSEQ multiplex PCR; TCRdb's copy keeps in-frame clones and lacks some. The data hold about 36,000 clones, with 90% to 95% observed a single time. The germline CDR1 and CDR2 sequences are SGDLS and YYNGEE. The CDR3 is 16 amino acids. J was trimmed by 4 bases and V by 0 bases; bases with no gene match: 6. This receptor was obtained from a human donor with juvenile idiopathic arthritis. The chain is built from TRBV9 and TRBJ2-3; TRBD2 agrees at 9 bases. Material for sequencing was CD4+ T cells from blood. The CDR3 spells CASSVASRGGADTQYF. In nucleotides, the CDR3 is TGTGCCAGCAGCGTAGCTTCGCGCGGGGGGGCAGATACGCAGTATTTT.